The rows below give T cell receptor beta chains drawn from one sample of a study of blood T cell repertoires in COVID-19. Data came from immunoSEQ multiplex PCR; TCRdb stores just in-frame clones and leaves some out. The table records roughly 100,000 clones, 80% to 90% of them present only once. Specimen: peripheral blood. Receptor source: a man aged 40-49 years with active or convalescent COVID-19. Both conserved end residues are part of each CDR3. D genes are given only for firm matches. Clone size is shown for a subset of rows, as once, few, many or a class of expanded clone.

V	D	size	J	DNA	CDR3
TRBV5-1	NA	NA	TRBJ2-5	TGCGCCAGCAGCCCACTAGCGTCACAGGGAGAGACCCAGTACTTC	CASSPLASQGETQYF
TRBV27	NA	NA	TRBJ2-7	TGTGCCAGCAGTTTCAGGGGCTACGAGCAGTACTTC	CASSFRGYEQYF
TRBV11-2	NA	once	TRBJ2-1	TGTGCCAGCACAGGGGGCGGGGGCCTCCCCTACAATGAGCAGTTCTTC	CASTGGGGLPYNEQFF
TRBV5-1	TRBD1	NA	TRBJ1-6	TGCGCCAGCAGGCCCAATTTCGGACAGGGGGATTCACCCCTCCACTTT	CASRPNFGQGDSPLHF
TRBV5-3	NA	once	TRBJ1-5	TGTGCCAGAGCCACCTACGATAGGGGTCGAGGTAATCAGCCCCAGCATTTT	CARATYDRGRGNQPQHF
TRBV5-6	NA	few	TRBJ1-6	TGTGCCAGCAGCTATTCAAGTGACGGGACCCTCCACTTT	CASSYSSDGTLHF
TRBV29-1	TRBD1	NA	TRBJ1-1	TGCAGCGTCGGGACAGGGAACACTGAAGCTTTCTTT	CSVGTGNTEAFF
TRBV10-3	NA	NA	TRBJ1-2	TGTGCCATCAGTGAGACACCAAACTATGGCTACACCTTC	CAISETPNYGYTF
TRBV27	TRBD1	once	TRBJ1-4	TGTGCCAGCAGTGTCAGGGGGCGCAATGAAAAACTGTTTTTT	CASSVRGRNEKLFF
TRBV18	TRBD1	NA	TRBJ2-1	TGTGCCAGCTCACCACCGCCCAACAGGGGGCGGAATGAGCAGTTCTTC	CASSPPPNRGRNEQFF
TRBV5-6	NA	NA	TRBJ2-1	TGTGCCAGCAGCTTGACGTTGGCGGGGGCCTCCTTCTCCTACAATGAGCAGTTCTTC	CASSLTLAGASFSYNEQFF
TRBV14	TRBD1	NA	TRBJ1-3	TGTGCCAGCAGCCAAATTGGGACAGCTGGAAACACCATATATTTT	CASSQIGTAGNTIYF
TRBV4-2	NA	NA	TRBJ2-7	TGTGCCAGCAGCCAAGATCTGGGGCAGGCCTACGAGCAGTACTTC	CASSQDLGQAYEQYF
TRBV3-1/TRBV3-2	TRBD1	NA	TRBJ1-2	TGTGCCAGCCTCCAGGGGGCCGGAGGCTACACCTTC	CASLQGAGGYTF
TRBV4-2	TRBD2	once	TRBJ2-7	TGTGCCAGCAGCCAGGCGGGGGATTACGAGCAGTACTTC	CASSQAGDYEQYF
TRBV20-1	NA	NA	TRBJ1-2	TGCAGTGCTATGGAGAAGTATGGCTACACCTTC	CSAMEKYGYTF
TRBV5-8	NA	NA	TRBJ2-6	TGTGCCAGCAGCCCCAGGGCAGGTCCCTTGGGGGCCAACGTCCTGACTTTC	CASSPRAGPLGANVLTF
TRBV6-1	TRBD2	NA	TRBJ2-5	TGTGCCAGCAGTGTGGGAGCGGGGGGGACCCAAGAGACCCAGTACTTC	CASSVGAGGTQETQYF
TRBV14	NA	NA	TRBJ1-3	TGTGCCAGCAGCCAAGGGTCCGGGGGGAGAAACACCATATATTTT	CASSQGSGGRNTIYF
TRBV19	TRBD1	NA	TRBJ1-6	TGTGCCAGTAGTACTCCATCGACAGGGAATAATTCACCCCTCCACTTT	CASSTPSTGNNSPLHF
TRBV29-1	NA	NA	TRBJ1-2	TGCAGCGTTGCGAGAGCCCACTATGGCTACACCTTC	CSVARAHYGYTF
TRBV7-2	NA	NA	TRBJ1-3	TGTGCCAGCAGCCCGAGGGTTTCGGGTTCGGGAAACACCATATATTTT	CASSPRVSGSGNTIYF
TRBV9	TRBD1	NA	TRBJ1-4	TGTGCCAGCAGCCCTGATGCCGGGACAGGGTTTAAAAAACTGTTTTTT	CASSPDAGTGFKKLFF
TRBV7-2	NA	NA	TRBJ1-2	TGTGCCAGCAGCCACCCCGGGGTTTTCTATGGCTACACCTTC	CASSHPGVFYGYTF
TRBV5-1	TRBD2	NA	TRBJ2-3	TGCGCCAGCCGACCTAGCGGGGGTAGCACAGATACGCAGTATTTT	CASRPSGGSTDTQYF
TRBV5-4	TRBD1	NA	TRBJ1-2	TGTGCCAGCAGCTCGGGACAGCATAACTATGGCTACACCTTC	CASSSGQHNYGYTF
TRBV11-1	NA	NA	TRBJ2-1	TGTGCCAGCACCCATCGGGATGCAGGCTCCTACAATGAGCAGTTCTTC	CASTHRDAGSYNEQFF
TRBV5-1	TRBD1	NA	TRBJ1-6	TGCGCCAGCAGCATTCGGGACAGAAATTCACCCCTCCACTTT	CASSIRDRNSPLHF
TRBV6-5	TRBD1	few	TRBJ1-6	TGTGCCAGCAACGCGAGGGGGCCCAATTCACCCCTCCACTTT	CASNARGPNSPLHF
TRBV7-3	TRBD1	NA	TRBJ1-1	TGTGCCAGCAGCCAGACAGGGCAAGGCACTGAAGCTTTCTTT	CASSQTGQGTEAFF